The present T cell receptor (beta chain) was sequenced within a study of blood T cell repertoires in COVID-19. Study-level background: Spain, Italy and the United States supplied samples that represented acute and convalescent COVID-19.

Original handling: Counts of nucleated cells, estimated from reference gene primer amplification, were obtained. The data were produced by immunoSEQ multiplex PCR, yet TCRdb's version contains in-frame clones alone and is incomplete. V, J and clone size reflect that table, while D and trimming were determined from the DNA. The repertoire holds some 380,000 clones, around 87% seen once, with about 1.5% in the top ten. From germline, CDR1 is LNHDA and CDR2 SQIVND (reference sequence). Trimming removed 5 bases from V and 9 bases from J, with 14 bases in between. The CDR3 sequence is 14 residues long. The sequenced sample consisted of PBMCs or T cells enriched from blood (not recorded which). This TCR came from a man aged 25-40 years who had recovered from COVID-19. The chain uses TRBV19 and TRBJ1-6; D might be TRBD1 (6 bases). The chain's CDR3 is CASSHREIGSPLHF. In DNA form, the CDR3 reads TGTGCCAGTAGTCACAGGGAAATCGGTTCACCCCTCCACTTT.